This T cell receptor (beta chain) derives from a study of shared clonotypes between healthy human individuals. The wider study: CD4 naive cells filled three plates per donor, CD4 memory three, CD8 naive two and CD8 memory one. General observations from the study: Some clonotypes were shared by all four sorted-subset donors, while others were not shared. The non-shared ones had lower generation probabilities than the shared ones. Only blood was sampled, and tissue TCR repertoires likely differ from blood ones.

A split of CD4+ cells into CD45RA+ naive and CD45RA-negative memory subsets was performed. Using immunoSEQ multiplex PCR, the repertoire was profiled, and TCRdb retains in-frame clones only, with some absent. The sample consists of 950,000 to 1,100,000 clones, under 80% of them appearing once. Between the trimmed V and J ends, which lost 4 bases and 3 bases, there was a span of 16 bases. Germline V gene sequence: CDR1 SGHRS, CDR2 YFSETQ. The CDR3 extends over 15 amino acids. On this clone itself: What it recognizes is unknown.

The sequence derives from a man between 18 and 35 years old in good health. The V gene is TRBV5-1, the J gene TRBJ1-1; no reliable D call. Sequenced material: memory CD4+ T cells sorted from blood. The subset denotes: CD45RA-negative fraction. CDR3 amino acids: CASSLYPDQYTEAFF. The CDR3 bases are TGCGCCAGCAGCCTGTATCCGGATCAGTACACTGAAGCTTTCTTT.